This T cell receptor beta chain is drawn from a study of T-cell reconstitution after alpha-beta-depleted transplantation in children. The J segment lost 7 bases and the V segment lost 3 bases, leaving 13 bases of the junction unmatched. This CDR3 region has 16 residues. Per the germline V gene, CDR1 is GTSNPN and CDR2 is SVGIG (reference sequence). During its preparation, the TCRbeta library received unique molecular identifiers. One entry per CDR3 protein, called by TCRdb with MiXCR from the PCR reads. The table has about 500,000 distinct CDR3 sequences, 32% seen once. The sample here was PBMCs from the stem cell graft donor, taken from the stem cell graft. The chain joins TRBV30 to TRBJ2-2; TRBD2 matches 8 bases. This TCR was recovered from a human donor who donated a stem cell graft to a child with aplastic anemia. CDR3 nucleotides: TGTGCCTGGAGGGCGGCGTCGGTAGCGGGAAGCGGGGAGCTGTTTTTT. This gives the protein CAWRAASVAGSGELFF.